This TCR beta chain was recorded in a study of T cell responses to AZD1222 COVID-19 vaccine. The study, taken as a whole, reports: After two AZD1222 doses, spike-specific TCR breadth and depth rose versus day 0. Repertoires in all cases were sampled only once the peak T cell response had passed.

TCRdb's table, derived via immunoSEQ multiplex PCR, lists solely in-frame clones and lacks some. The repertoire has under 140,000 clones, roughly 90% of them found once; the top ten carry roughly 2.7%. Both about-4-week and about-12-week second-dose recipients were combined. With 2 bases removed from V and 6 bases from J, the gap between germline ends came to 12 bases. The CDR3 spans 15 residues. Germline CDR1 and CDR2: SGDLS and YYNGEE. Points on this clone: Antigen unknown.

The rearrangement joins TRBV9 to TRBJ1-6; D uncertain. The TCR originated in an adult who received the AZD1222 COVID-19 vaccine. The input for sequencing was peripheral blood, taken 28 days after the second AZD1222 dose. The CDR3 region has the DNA TGTGCCAGCAGCGTCGGCATCAGTGGTAATTCACCCCTCCACTTT. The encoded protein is CASSVGISGNSPLHF.